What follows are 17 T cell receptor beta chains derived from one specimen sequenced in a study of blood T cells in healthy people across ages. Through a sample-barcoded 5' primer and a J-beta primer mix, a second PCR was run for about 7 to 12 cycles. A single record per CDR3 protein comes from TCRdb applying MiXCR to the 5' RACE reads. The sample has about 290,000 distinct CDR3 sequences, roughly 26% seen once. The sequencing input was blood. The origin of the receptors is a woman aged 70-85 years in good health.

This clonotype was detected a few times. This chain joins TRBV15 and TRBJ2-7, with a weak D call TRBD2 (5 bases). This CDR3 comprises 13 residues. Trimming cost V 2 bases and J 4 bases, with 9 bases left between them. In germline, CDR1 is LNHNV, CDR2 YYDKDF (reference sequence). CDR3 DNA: TGTGCCACCAGCAGAAATGAGGGATACGAGCAGTACTTC. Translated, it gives CATSRNEGYEQYF. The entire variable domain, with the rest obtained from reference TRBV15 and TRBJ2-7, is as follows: DAMVIQNPRYQVTQFGKPVTLSCSQTLNHNVMYWYQQKSSQAPKLLFHYYDKDFNNEADTPDNFQSRRPNTSFCFLDIRSPGLGDTAMYLCATSRNEGYEQYFGPGTRLTVT.

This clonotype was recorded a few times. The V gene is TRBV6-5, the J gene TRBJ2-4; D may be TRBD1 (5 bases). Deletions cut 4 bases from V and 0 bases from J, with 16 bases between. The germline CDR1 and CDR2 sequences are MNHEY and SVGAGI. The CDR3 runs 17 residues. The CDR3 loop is CASSFLPGQVAKNIQYF. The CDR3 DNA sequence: TGTGCCAGCAGTTTCCTCCCCGGACAAGTAGCCAAAAACATTCAGTACTTC.

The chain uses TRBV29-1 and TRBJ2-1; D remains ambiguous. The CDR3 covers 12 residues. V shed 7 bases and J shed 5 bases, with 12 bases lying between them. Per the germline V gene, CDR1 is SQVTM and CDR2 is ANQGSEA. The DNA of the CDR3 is TGCAGCGGCCAAAGGCAGAACAATGAGCAGTTCTTC. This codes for CSGQRQNNEQFF.

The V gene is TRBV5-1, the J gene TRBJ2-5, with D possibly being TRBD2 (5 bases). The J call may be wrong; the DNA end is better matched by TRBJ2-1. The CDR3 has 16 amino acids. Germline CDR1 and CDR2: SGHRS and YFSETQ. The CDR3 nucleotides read TGCGCCAGCAGCCTGGCGGGCGGCGGGCTGTACAATGAGCAGTTCTTC. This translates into CASSLAGGGLYNEQFF.

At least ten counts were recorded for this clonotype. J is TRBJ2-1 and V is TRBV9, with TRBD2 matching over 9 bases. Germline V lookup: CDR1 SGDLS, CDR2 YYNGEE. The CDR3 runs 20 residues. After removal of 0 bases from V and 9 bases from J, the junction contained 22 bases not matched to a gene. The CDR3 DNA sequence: TGTGCCAGCAGCGTAGAACGATTGGGCGGGGGGGTAAGAAGGACGAGTGAGCAGTTCTTC. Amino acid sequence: CASSVERLGGGVRRTSEQFF.

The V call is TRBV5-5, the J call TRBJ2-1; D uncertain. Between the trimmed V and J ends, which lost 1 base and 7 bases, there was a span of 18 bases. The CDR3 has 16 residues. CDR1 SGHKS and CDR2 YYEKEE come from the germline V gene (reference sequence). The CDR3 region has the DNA TGTGCCAGCAGCTTGCTAGACCAGCGCCTAGGGAATGAGCAGTTCTTC. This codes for CASSLLDQRLGNEQFF.

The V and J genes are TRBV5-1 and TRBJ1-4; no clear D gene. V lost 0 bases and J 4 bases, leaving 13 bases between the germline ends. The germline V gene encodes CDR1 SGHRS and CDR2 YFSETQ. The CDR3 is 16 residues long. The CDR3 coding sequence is TGCGCCAGCAGCTTGGGGTCGTCTCAGAATAATGAAAAACTGTTTTTT. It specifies CASSLGSSQNNEKLFF.

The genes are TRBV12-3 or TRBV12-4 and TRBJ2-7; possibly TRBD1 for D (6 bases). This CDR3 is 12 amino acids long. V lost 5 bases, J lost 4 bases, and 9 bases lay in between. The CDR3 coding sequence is TGTGCCAGCAGTCGGGACATTTACGAGCAGTACTTC. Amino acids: CASSRDIYEQYF.

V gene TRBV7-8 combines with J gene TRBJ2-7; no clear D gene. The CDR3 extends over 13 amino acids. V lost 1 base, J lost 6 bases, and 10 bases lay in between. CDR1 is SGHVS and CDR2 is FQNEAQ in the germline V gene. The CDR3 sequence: CASSLVSATEQYF. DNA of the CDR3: TGTGCCAGCAGCTTAGTATCAGCGACCGAGCAGTACTTC.

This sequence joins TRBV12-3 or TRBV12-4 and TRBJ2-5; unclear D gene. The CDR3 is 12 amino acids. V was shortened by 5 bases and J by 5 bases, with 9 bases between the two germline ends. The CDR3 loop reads CASSPSSETQYF. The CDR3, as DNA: TGTGCCAGCAGTCCAAGCAGCGAGACCCAGTACTTC.

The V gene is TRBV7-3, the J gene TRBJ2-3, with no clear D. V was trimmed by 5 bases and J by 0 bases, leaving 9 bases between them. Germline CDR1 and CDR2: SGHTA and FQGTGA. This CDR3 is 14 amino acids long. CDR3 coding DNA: TGTGCCAGCAGCCCAGGACGGAGCACAGATACGCAGTATTTT. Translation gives CASSPGRSTDTQYF.

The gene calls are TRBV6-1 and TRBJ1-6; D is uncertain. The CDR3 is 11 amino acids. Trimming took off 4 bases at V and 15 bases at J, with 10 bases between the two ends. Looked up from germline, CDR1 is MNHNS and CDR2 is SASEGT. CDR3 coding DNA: TGTGCCAGCAGTGCGGGATCCAGCCTCCACTTT. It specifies CASSAGSSLHF.

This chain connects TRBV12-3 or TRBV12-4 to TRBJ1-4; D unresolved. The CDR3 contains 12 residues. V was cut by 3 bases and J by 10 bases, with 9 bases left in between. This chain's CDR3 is CASSLGMGKLFF. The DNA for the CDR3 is TGTGCCAGCAGTTTGGGGATGGGAAAACTGTTTTTT.

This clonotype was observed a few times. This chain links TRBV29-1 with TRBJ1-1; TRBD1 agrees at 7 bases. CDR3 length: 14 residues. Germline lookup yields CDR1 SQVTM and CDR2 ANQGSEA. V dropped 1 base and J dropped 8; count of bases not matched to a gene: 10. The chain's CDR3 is CSVEVSGQSSEAFF. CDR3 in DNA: TGCAGCGTTGAAGTTTCGGGACAGTCTTCCGAAGCTTTCTTT.

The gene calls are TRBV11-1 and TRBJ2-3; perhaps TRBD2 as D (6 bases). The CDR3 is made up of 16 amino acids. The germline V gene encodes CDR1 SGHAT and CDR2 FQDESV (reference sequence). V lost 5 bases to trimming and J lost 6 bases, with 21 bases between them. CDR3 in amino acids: CASSQEGRGGADTQYF. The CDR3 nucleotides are TGTGCCAGCAGCCAAGAGGGGCGGGGCGGTGCTGATACGCAGTATTTT.

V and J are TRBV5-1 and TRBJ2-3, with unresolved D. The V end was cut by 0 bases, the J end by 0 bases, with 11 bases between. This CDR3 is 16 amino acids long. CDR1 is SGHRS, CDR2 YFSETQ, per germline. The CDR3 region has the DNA TGCGCCAGCAGCTTGGAGGTCCTCTCTAGCACAGATACGCAGTATTTT. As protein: CASSLEVLSSTDTQYF.

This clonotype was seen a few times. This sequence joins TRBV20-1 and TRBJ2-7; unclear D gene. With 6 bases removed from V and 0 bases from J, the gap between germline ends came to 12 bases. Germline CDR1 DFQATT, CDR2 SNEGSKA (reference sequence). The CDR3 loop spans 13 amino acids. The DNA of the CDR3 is TGCAGTGCATACTCCTCGAGCTCCTACGAGCAGTACTTC. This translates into CSAYSSSSYEQYF.